These 23 T cell receptor beta chains were all obtained from the same sample, sequenced in a study of blood T cell repertoires in COVID-19. TCRdb's table, derived via immunoSEQ multiplex PCR, lists solely in-frame clones and lacks some. The sample lists a few hundred thousand clones, roughly 87% occurring once. Sequencing was done on a sample of PBMCs or T cells enriched from blood (not recorded which). The origin of the receptors is a woman under 30 who had recovered from COVID-19.

This clone came up a few times. The rearrangement uses TRBV28 and TRBJ1-4; D gene uncertain. Germline CDR1 reads MDHEN; CDR2 reads SYDVKM. The CDR3 extends over 12 amino acids. V was shortened by 3 bases and J by 8 bases, with 7 bases between the two germline ends. The CDR3 is CASSFSEEKLFF. The CDR3 coding sequence is TGTGCCAGCAGTTTTTCGGAGGAAAAACTGTTTTTT.

The chain couples TRBV18 to TRBJ1-5, with TRBD1 matching over 7 bases. V lost 3 bases, J lost 6 bases, and 14 bases stayed unmatched. The CDR3 spans 17 residues. Germline V gene sequence: CDR1 KGHSH, CDR2 LQKENI. The CDR3 is CASSPTAGTEASQPQHF. The CDR3 DNA sequence: TGTGCCAGCTCACCCACAGCCGGGACAGAGGCAAGTCAGCCCCAGCATTTT.

This sequence joins TRBV6-5 and TRBJ2-2; D ambiguous. The CDR3 consists of 14 residues. The V gene lost 6 bases and the J gene lost 0 bases, with 8 bases spanning the gap. Germline CDR1 MNHEY, CDR2 SVGAGI. This chain's CDR3 is CASRISPNTGELFF. DNA of the CDR3: TGTGCCAGCAGGATTAGCCCGAACACCGGGGAGCTGTTTTTT.

The chain combines TRBV7-8 with TRBJ2-3, with 10 positions matching TRBD2. The CDR3 is 17 amino acids. Germline trimming cut 5 bases from V and 4 bases from J; bases unmatched to any gene: 12. From germline, CDR1 is SGHVS and CDR2 FQNEAQ. As DNA, the CDR3 is TGTGCCAGCAGCCCCGGTCAAGGGCTAGCGGGAGCAGATACGCAGTATTTT. Protein product: CASSPGQGLAGADTQYF.

This chain connects TRBV27 to TRBJ1-1, with 8 bases identical to TRBD1. V was pared by 8 bases and J by 4 bases, with 6 bases of the junction left unmatched. CDR3 size: 13 residues. CDR1 and CDR2 (germline): MNHEY, SMNVEV (reference sequence). The chain's CDR3 is CASSWTGLTEAFF. The CDR3, as DNA: TGTGCCAGCTCGTGGACAGGGCTCACTGAAGCTTTCTTT.

CDR3 region: CASSLALGHQETQYF. The CDR3 nucleotides are TGTGCCAGCAGCTTAGCTCTGGGGCACCAAGAGACCCAGTACTTC. The chain joins TRBV7-2 to TRBJ2-5; possible D gene TRBD1, 5 bases. The germline V gene has CDR1 SGHTA and CDR2 FQGNSA. Trimming stripped 0 bases from V and 0 bases from J, with 8 bases between. The CDR3 length is 15 residues.

The V and J genes are TRBV28 and TRBJ1-6; D is undetermined. From germline, CDR1 is MDHEN and CDR2 SYDVKM. The CDR3 has 17 residues. The V end lost 5 bases, the J end lost 8 bases, and 22 bases lay between the germline ends. The DNA of the CDR3 is TGTGCCAGCAGTATGAGAGGGAGTGTGAGGGCCGATTCACCCCTCCACTTT. It translates to CASSMRGSVRADSPLHF.

The chain joins TRBV27 to TRBJ2-1; 14 bases are shared with TRBD2. Germline V gene sequence: CDR1 MNHEY, CDR2 SMNVEV (reference sequence). After removal of 6 bases from V and 6 bases from J, the junction contained 4 bases not matched to a gene. The CDR3 extends over 15 amino acids. The CDR3: CASRMGTSGSNEQFF. DNA of the CDR3: TGTGCCAGCAGGATGGGGACTAGCGGGAGCAATGAGCAGTTCTTC.

The rearrangement joins TRBV4-3 to TRBJ1-1; D unclear. The germline CDR1 and CDR2 sequences are LGHNA and YSLEER. V lost 0 bases to trimming and J lost 4 bases, with 12 bases between them. CDR3 size: 15 residues. The CDR3 here is CASSQETGLSTEAFF. The CDR3, as DNA: TGCGCCAGCAGCCAAGAGACGGGTCTGAGCACTGAAGCTTTCTTT.

The J gene is TRBJ1-1, the V gene TRBV5-1; 9 nucleotides align to TRBD1. CDR1 and CDR2 (germline): SGHRS, YFSETQ. After removal of 5 bases from V and 0 bases from J, the junction contained 2 bases not matched to a gene. The CDR3 loop spans 14 amino acids. In DNA form, the CDR3 reads TGCGCCAGCAGACGGGACAGGGTGAACACTGAAGCTTTCTTT. It yields the protein CASRRDRVNTEAFF.

The chain is built from TRBV7-3 and TRBJ2-1; 10 bases map to TRBD2. The CDR3 is 16 amino acids. V lost 4 bases, J lost 4 bases, and 7 bases stayed unmatched. CDR1 is SGHTA, CDR2 FQGTGA, per germline. The CDR3 loop reads CASSSSGGSAYNEQFF. The CDR3 nucleotides read TGTGCCAGCAGCTCTAGCGGGGGTTCCGCTTACAATGAGCAGTTCTTC.

The chain uses TRBV9 and TRBJ1-2; 8 bases agree with TRBD1. The CDR3 loop spans 15 amino acids. Germline V gene data show CDR1 as SGDLS and CDR2 as YYNGEE. The V gene end was trimmed by 3 bases and the J gene end by 2 bases; junction bases not matched to a gene: 6. CDR3 region: CASSAPGQENYGYTF. For the CDR3, the DNA is TGTGCCAGCAGCGCGCCGGGACAGGAAAACTATGGCTACACCTTC. Filled out from reference TRBV9 and TRBJ1-2, the complete variable domain reads DSGVTQTPKHLITATGQRVTLRCSPRSGDLSVYWYQQSLDQGLQFLIQYYNGEERAKGNILERFSAQQFPDLHSELNLSSLELGDSALYFCASSAPGQENYGYTFGSGTRLTVV.

This clone was counted only a few times. This chain joins TRBV4-3 and TRBJ2-2; D remains ambiguous. The CDR3 covers 16 residues. Trimming took off 1 base at V and 0 bases at J, with 9 bases between the two ends. Germline lookup yields CDR1 LGHNA and CDR2 YSLEER. For the CDR3, the DNA is TGCGCCAGCAGCCAAGCACCACTAACGAACACCGGGGAGCTGTTTTTT. It is translated as CASSQAPLTNTGELFF.

J is TRBJ2-3 and V is TRBV7-2, with 7 bases aligning to TRBD1. This CDR3 comprises 13 residues. CDR1 is SGHTA, CDR2 FQGNSA, per germline. V was clipped by 5 bases and J by 7 bases; unmatched bases: 6. The CDR3 DNA reads TGTGCCAGCAGCCGCAGCAGGGGGAATACGCAGTATTTT. This translates into CASSRSRGNTQYF.

The chain carries TRBV18 and TRBJ2-7, with a tentative D call TRBD1 (6 bases). V lost 3 bases to trimming and J lost 6 bases, with 12 bases between them. From germline, CDR1 is KGHSH and CDR2 LQKENI. The CDR3 consists of 13 residues. CDR3 region: CASSPGARGEQYF. CDR3 DNA sequence: TGTGCCAGCTCACCGGGGGCCCGAGGCGAGCAGTACTTC.

The gene calls are TRBV18 and TRBJ1-6; 7 bases map to TRBD1. Trimming at V came to 5 bases and at J to 10 bases, leaving 11 bases not matched to a gene. The CDR3 spans 15 residues. CDR1 and CDR2 from the germline V gene are KGHSH and LQKENI. The CDR3 nucleotides read TGTGCCAGCTCATCCACCACAGGGGATACCTCACCCCTCCACTTT. It encodes CASSSTTGDTSPLHF.

The chain couples TRBV12-5 to TRBJ2-7, with 7 bases fitting TRBD1. J was trimmed by 6 bases and V by 6 bases; bases with no gene match: 5. The CDR3 has 12 amino acids. CDR1 is LGHNT, CDR2 FRNRAP, per germline. In DNA, the CDR3 is TGTGCTAGTGGAGAACACAGGGGCGAGCAGTACTTC. This codes for CASGEHRGEQYF.

This clone was observed once. V usage is TRBV18 and J usage is TRBJ2-7; 10 bases match TRBD2. The CDR3 loop spans 15 amino acids. V shed 4 bases, J shed 2 bases, and the junction held 5 bases outside the gene matches. CDR1 and CDR2 from the germline V gene are KGHSH and LQKENI. The CDR3 reads CASSLSTSGTYEQYF. As DNA, the CDR3 is TGTGCCAGCTCACTCTCAACTAGCGGGACCTACGAGCAGTACTTC.

The chain carries TRBV7-3 and TRBJ2-3; D possibly corresponds to TRBD2 (7 bases). V gave up 3 bases and J gave up 5 bases, with 15 bases separating them. The V gene's germline CDR1 is SGHTA and CDR2 FQGTGA. There are 15 residues in the CDR3. CDR3 residues: CASSLVSGGGDTQYF. In nucleotides, the CDR3 is TGTGCCAGCAGCTTGGTTTCGGGGGGCGGAGATACGCAGTATTTT.

V gene TRBV4-1 combines with J gene TRBJ1-1; 8 nucleotides align to TRBD1. The germline V gene encodes CDR1 MGHRA and CDR2 YSYEKL. V was clipped by 0 bases and J by 8 bases; unmatched bases: 5. This CDR3 has 14 residues. CDR3 coding DNA: TGCGCCAGCAGCCAAGAAGGGGACAGGTCCGAAGCTTTCTTT. This sequence encodes CASSQEGDRSEAFF.

The table lists this clone with a count of one. The rearrangement uses TRBV12-3 or TRBV12-4 and TRBJ1-2; perhaps TRBD1 as D (5 bases). The ends were cut back, 5 bases at V and 8 bases at J, with 12 bases in the middle. The CDR3 is 12 residues long. The CDR3 protein is CASSTWNRGYTF. CDR3 nucleotides: TGTGCCAGCAGTACCTGGAACAGGGGCTACACCTTC.

V and J are TRBV2 and TRBJ1-4; D remains ambiguous. The CDR3 runs to 12 residues. V dropped 8 bases and J dropped 5 bases, with 9 bases sitting between them. CDR1 SNHLY and CDR2 FYNNEI come from the germline V gene. In nucleotides, the CDR3 is TGTGCCAGCCGGAGGATCAATGAAAAACTGTTTTTT. Its protein product is CASRRINEKLFF.

There are a few counts of this clone. The rearrangement uses TRBV11-2 and TRBJ2-7, with no clear D. The CDR3 length is 15 residues. The germline V gene encodes CDR1 SGHAT and CDR2 FQNNGV. V was trimmed by 3 bases and J by 0 bases, leaving 12 bases between them. DNA of the CDR3: TGTGCCAGCAGCTTTGCCCGGGTCGGCTCCTACGAGCAGTACTTC. Amino acid sequence: CASSFARVGSYEQYF.